This TCR beta chain was profiled in a study of cytomegalovirus exposure and HLA in healthy donors. This clone was found a few times. The PCR ran on 60 Vbeta and 13 Jbeta primers. Clones were read by immunoSEQ multiplex PCR, and TCRdb kept only the in-frame ones, dropping some. In the table there are roughly 160,000 clones, roughly 75% of which are singletons. Sequenced input: PBMCs. The receptor's source is a woman in her thirties or forties in good health and CMV-seropositive.

The CDR3: CASSLQSFAGGHHEQFF. The CDR3 DNA sequence: TGTGCCAGCAGCCTCCAATCCTTCGCGGGAGGGCACCATGAGCAGTTCTTC. V and J are TRBV25-1 and TRBJ2-1, with 9 bases matching TRBD2. V shed 6 bases and J 8 bases; nucleotides not matched to a gene: 17. Per the germline V gene, CDR1 is MGHDK and CDR2 is SYGVNS. The CDR3 spans 17 residues.